This T cell receptor (beta chain) was captured by sequencing in a study of cytomegalovirus exposure and HLA in healthy donors. Overall study findings and caveats: CMV serostatus stood as the only immune exposure information on hand. In a later analysis, TCR beta V- and J-gene trimming was associated with a missense DCLRE1C variant.

A note on this clone: Its target is not known.

This CDR3 is built from 20 residues. V was clipped by 0 bases and J by 7 bases, with 31 bases between them. Germline CDR1 is MNHEY and CDR2 is SMNVEV (reference sequence). In the PCR, 60 Vbeta and 13 Jbeta primers were used. Original analysis: Later analysis identified 88 million or so unique TCR beta chains, roughly 11 million shared. Produced via immunoSEQ multiplex PCR; TCRdb's table is partial and in-frame only. The V and J calls and clone size were taken over from that table, and D and trimming were inferred from the DNA. The sample consists of roughly 190,000 clones, about four fifths of them appearing once.

The sequence was obtained from a female donor in good health and CMV-seronegative. The chain recombines TRBV27 with TRBJ2-7, with D possibly TRBD1 on 6 matching bases. Sample: PBMCs. The CDR3 DNA follows: TGTGCCAGCAGTTTATCTCCATTATCTTCCGAGACAGGTGCTGGCTCTGAGCAGTACTTC. Amino acids: CASSLSPLSSETGAGSEQYF.